The clone carrying this T cell receptor beta chain is a singleton in its sample. Its antigen is not identified. This specimen comes from a study of post-analysis software for immune sequencing data. Study-wide results and limits: With TRBV5-6, TRBV5-1 and TRBV20-1 included, about five TRBV segments were more frequent in patients than in controls. Among multiple sclerosis patients, normalized Chao1 diversity was significantly below that of controls.

Germline CDR1 SGHTA, CDR2 FQGTGA. The CDR3 sequence is 15 residues long. Unique-molecular-identifier-tagged TCR beta cDNA libraries were used. MiXCR, applied by TCRdb to the PCR reads, yields one record per CDR3 protein. The table records around 710,000 distinct CDR3 sequences, 40% to 55% of them present only once. This TCR derives from a girl aged 10-17 years with multiple sclerosis. V is TRBV7-3 and J is TRBJ2-5, with 8 nucleotides matching TRBD2. The J call may be mistaken, given a closer DNA end match to TRBJ2-7. The sample taken for sequencing was blood. CDR3 sequence (DNA): TGTGCCAGCAGCTTAACGGGACTAGTTACGTCCGAGCAGTACTTC. Its protein is CASSLTGLVTSEQYF.